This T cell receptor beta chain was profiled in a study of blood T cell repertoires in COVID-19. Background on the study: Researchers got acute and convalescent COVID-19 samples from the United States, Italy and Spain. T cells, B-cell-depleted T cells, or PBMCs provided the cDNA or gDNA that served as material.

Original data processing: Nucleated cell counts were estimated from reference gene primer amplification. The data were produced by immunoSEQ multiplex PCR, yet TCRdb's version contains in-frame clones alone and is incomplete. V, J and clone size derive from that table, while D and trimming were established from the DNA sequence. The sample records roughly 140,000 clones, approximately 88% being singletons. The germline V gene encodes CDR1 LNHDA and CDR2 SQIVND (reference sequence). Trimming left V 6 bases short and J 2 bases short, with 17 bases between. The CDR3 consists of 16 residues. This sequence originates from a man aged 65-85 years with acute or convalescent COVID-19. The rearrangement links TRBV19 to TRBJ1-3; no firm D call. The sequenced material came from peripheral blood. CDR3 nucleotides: TGTGCCAGTAGAAGTTCCTCATGGGCGACTGGAAACACCATATATTTT. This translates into CASRSSSWATGNTIYF.